These 19 T cell receptor beta chains were sequenced from one sample in a study of OX40 agonist ivuxolimab in advanced cancers. Sequenced by immunoSEQ multiplex PCR; TCRdb stores in-frame clones only, minus some. This sample has tens of thousands of clones; approximately 89% occur once, and the top ten carry 5.2%. This sample comprised CD4+ or CD8+ T cells sorted from blood, obtained in a trial of the OX40 agonist ivuxolimab. These receptor sequences come from an adult with an advanced solid tumor such as melanoma, head and neck, liver or kidney cancer.

This clone was seen more than once but under ten times. CDR3 residues: CASSLMDSTEAFF. The CDR3 DNA reads TGTGCCAGCAGCTTGATGGACAGCACTGAAGCTTTCTTT. The chain joins TRBV7-2 to TRBJ1-1, with a tentative D call TRBD1 (6 bases). V lost 3 bases and J lost 4, with 9 bases in between. The CDR3 consists of 13 residues. Germline V gene lookup returns CDR1 SGHTA and CDR2 FQGNSA.

The rearrangement joins TRBV6-5 to TRBJ2-2; D unresolved. Germline assignment: CDR1 MNHEY and CDR2 SVGAGI. V lost 0 bases to trimming and J lost 2 bases, with 7 bases between them. The CDR3 contains 15 residues. For the CDR3, the DNA is TGTGCCAGCAGTTACTCTAGACCTAACACCGGGGAGCTGTTTTTT. Protein: CASSYSRPNTGELFF.

This clone was seen more than once but under ten times. V is TRBV19 and J is TRBJ2-7; D not resolved. V was shortened by 1 base and J by 6 bases, with 25 bases between the two germline ends. CDR1 LNHDA and CDR2 SQIVND come from the germline V gene (reference sequence). The CDR3 runs to 18 residues. The CDR3 DNA is TGTGCCAGTAGTATAGGTAGCAGACTTCGTTCTGGCGGCCTCGAGCAGTACTTC. This translates into CASSIGSRLRSGGLEQYF.

The chain links TRBV6-5 to TRBJ1-1, with 8 bases identical to TRBD1. J was trimmed by 4 bases and V by 9 bases; bases with no gene match: 7. From germline, CDR1 is MNHEY and CDR2 SVGAGI. The CDR3 extends over 13 amino acids. The CDR3 DNA follows: TGTGCCAGTGGGGACAGGTTCGGCACTGAAGCTTTCTTT. This gives the protein CASGDRFGTEAFF.

The chain joins TRBV7-3 to TRBJ2-2; D possibly uses TRBD1 or TRBD2 (6 bases each). The CDR3 length is 14 residues. Germline CDR1 and CDR2: SGHTA and FQGTGA. V lost 5 bases to trimming and J lost 1 base, with 8 bases between them. CDR3 bases: TGTGCCAGCAGCGCGGGACAGAACACCGGGGAGCTGTTTTTT. Protein product: CASSAGQNTGELFF.

The chain uses TRBV6-5 and TRBJ2-1; 10 bases are shared with TRBD2. Germline values: CDR1 MNHEY, CDR2 SVGAGI. This CDR3 is 15 amino acids long. V trimming: 7 bases; J trimming: 10 bases; junction bases outside the gene matches: 13. CDR3 loop: CASIKQAGGPGEQFF. The CDR3 region has the DNA TGTGCCAGCATTAAGCAAGCGGGAGGGCCAGGAGAGCAGTTCTTC.

The genes are TRBV9 and TRBJ2-7; TRBD2 matches 8 bases. There are 15 residues in the CDR3. V gave up 0 bases and J gave up 5 bases; unmatched junction bases: 7. Germline CDR1 is SGDLS and CDR2 is YYNGEE. CDR3 region: CASSVGQRETHEQYF. The CDR3 DNA follows: TGTGCCAGCAGCGTAGGGCAGCGGGAGACCCACGAGCAGTACTTC.

This clone was seen only once. The chain employs TRBV7-6 and TRBJ1-5; D is ambiguous. The ends were cut back, 0 bases at V and 5 bases at J, with 5 bases in the middle. Germline CDR1 is SGHVS and CDR2 is FNYEAQ. The CDR3 has 13 residues. CDR3 protein: CASSLALDQPQHF. The DNA for the CDR3 is TGTGCCAGCAGCTTAGCGCTAGATCAGCCCCAGCATTTT.

The chain is built from TRBV7-9 and TRBJ1-6; D is ambiguous. V was shortened by 1 base and J by 3 bases, with 4 bases between the two germline ends. Germline-derived CDR1 and CDR2 are SEHNR and FQNEAQ (reference sequence). The CDR3 totals 14 residues. The DNA for the CDR3 is TGTGCCAGCAGCTTAGGCAACTATAATTCACCCCTCCACTTT. It yields the protein CASSLGNYNSPLHF.

In DNA, the CDR3 is TGTGCCAGCAGTGAACGCTACAGGGAGCTCCTCTACGAGCAGTACTTC. This translates into CASSERYRELLYEQYF. The J gene is TRBJ2-7, the V gene TRBV6-1, with a weak D call TRBD1 (6 bases). CDR1 is MNHNS and CDR2 is SASEGT in the germline V gene. Deletions cut 2 bases from V and 3 bases from J, with 17 bases between. The CDR3 consists of 16 residues.

The chain carries TRBV5-8 and TRBJ1-2; D not certain. CDR1 is SGHTS, CDR2 YDEGEE, per germline. V lost 2 bases and J lost 4, with 9 bases in between. The CDR3 has 13 residues. Here the CDR3 reads CASSLGILYGYTF. The CDR3 nucleotides read TGTGCCAGCAGCTTAGGGATTCTCTATGGCTACACCTTC.

This clone turned up a few times. The chain is built from TRBV7-2 and TRBJ2-1; the D is unclear. Germline values: CDR1 SGHTA, CDR2 FQGNSA. This CDR3 spans 12 amino acids. The V and J ends lost 9 bases and 7 bases respectively, with 13 bases between them. CDR3 sequence (DNA): TGTGCCAGTGGATTGGGGATGAATGAGCAGTTCTTC. It specifies CASGLGMNEQFF.

The J gene is TRBJ1-2, the V gene TRBV28; possible D gene TRBD1, 6 bases. Germline-derived CDR1 and CDR2 are MDHEN and SYDVKM. The V gene lost 1 base and the J gene lost 8 bases, with 11 bases spanning the gap. This CDR3 has 13 residues. This CDR3 is CASSLYNRDGYTF. The CDR3 coding sequence is TGTGCCAGCAGTTTATATAACAGGGACGGCTACACCTTC.

The V gene is TRBV6-1, the J gene TRBJ2-1, with TRBD2 matching over 12 bases. CDR1 MNHNS and CDR2 SASEGT come from the germline V gene. The CDR3 length is 15 residues. After removal of 6 bases from V and 7 bases from J, the junction contained 7 bases not matched to a gene. This CDR3 reads CASRSELAGGNEQFF. CDR3 bases: TGTGCCAGCAGATCGGAACTAGCGGGGGGAAATGAGCAGTTCTTC.

The gene calls are TRBV10-3 and TRBJ1-5; possible D gene TRBD1, 6 bases. Germline assignment: CDR1 ENHRY and CDR2 SYGVKD. V was shortened by 4 bases and J by 3 bases, with 7 bases between the two germline ends. This CDR3 has 13 residues. CDR3 amino acids: CAISGQVNQPQHF. The DNA for the CDR3 is TGTGCCATCAGTGGACAGGTCAATCAGCCCCAGCATTTT.

For this clone: A read error may account for a junction end that differs from germline. The chain links TRBV10-3 to TRBJ2-7, with 13 bases identical to TRBD2. CDR1 and CDR2 (germline): ENHRY, SYGVKD. This CDR3 is built from 15 residues. The CDR3 coding sequence is TGTGCCACCAGTGAGTCGGGGACTAGCGGGGACGAGCAGTACTTC. It specifies CATSESGTSGDEQYF.

The chain links TRBV29-1 to TRBJ2-2; TRBD2 matches 16 bases. There are 17 residues in the CDR3. V was clipped by 4 bases and J by 3 bases; unmatched bases: 5. Looked up from germline, CDR1 is SQVTM and CDR2 is ANQGSEA. The CDR3 loop reads CSVVGTSGRVDTGELFF. CDR3 nucleotide sequence: TGCAGCGTTGTTGGGACTAGCGGGAGGGTCGACACCGGGGAGCTGTTTTTT.

This chain links TRBV15 with TRBJ2-7, with D perhaps matching TRBD2 (5 bases). The CDR3 totals 12 residues. V lost 2 bases, J lost 6 bases, and 8 bases lay in between. Germline values: CDR1 LNHNV, CDR2 YYDKDF (reference sequence). Written as DNA, the CDR3 is TGTGCCACCAGCAGATTCGCGGGCGAGCAGTACTTC. Translated: CATSRFAGEQYF.

V gene TRBV15 combines with J gene TRBJ1-3; maybe TRBD1 (5 bases). The length of the CDR3 is 14 residues. CDR1 and CDR2 from the germline V gene are LNHNV and YYDKDF (reference sequence). V lost 2 bases and J 4 bases, leaving 9 bases between the germline ends. CDR3 sequence reads: CATSRQGSGNTIYF. CDR3 nucleotide sequence: TGTGCCACCAGCAGACAGGGATCCGGAAACACCATATATTTT. Filled out from reference TRBV15 and TRBJ1-3, the complete variable domain reads DAMVIQNPRYQVTQFGKPVTLSCSQTLNHNVMYWYQQKSSQAPKLLFHYYDKDFNNEADTPDNFQSRRPNTSFCFLDIRSPGLGDTAMYLCATSRQGSGNTIYFGEGSWLTVV.